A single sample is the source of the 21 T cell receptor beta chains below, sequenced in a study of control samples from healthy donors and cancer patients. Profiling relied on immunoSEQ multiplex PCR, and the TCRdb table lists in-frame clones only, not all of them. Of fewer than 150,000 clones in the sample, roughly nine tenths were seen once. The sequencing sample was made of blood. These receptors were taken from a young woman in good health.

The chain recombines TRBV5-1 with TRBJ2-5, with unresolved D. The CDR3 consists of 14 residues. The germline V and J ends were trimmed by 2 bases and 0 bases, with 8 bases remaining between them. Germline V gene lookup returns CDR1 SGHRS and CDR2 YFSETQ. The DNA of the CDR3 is TGCGCCAGCAGCTTTGGAGAGTACCAAGAGACCCAGTACTTC. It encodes CASSFGEYQETQYF.

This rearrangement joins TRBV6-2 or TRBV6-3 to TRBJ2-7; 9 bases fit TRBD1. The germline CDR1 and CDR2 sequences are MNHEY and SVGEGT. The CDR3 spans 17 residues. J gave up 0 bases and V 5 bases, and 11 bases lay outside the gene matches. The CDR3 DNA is TGTGCCAGCAGTGCCGGGACAGGGAAAGGTGCCTCCTACGAGCAGTACTTC. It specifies CASSAGTGKGASYEQYF.

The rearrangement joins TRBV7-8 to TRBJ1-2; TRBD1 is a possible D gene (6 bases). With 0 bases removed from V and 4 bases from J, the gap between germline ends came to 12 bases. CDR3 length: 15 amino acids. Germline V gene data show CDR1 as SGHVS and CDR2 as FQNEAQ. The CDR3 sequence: CASSLAGGNGYGYTF. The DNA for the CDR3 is TGTGCCAGCAGCTTAGCAGGGGGAAATGGCTATGGCTACACCTTC.

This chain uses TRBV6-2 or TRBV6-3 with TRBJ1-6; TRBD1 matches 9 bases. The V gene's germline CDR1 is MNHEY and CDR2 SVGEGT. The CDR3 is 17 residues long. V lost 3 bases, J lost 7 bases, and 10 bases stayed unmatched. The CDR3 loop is CASSYSTAGTGNSPLHF. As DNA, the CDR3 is TGTGCCAGCAGTTATTCAACCGCCGGGACAGGGAATTCACCCCTCCACTTT.

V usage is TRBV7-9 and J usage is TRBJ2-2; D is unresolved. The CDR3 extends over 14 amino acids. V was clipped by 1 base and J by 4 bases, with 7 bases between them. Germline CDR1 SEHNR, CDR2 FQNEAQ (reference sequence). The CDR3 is CASSLVGSTGELFF. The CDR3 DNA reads TGTGCCAGCAGCTTAGTGGGTAGCACCGGGGAGCTGTTTTTT.

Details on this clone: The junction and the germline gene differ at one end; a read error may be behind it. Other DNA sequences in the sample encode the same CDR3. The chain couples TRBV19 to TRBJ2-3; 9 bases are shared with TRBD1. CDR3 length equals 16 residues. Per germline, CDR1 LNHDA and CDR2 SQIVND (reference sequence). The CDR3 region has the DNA TGTGCCAGTAGCCCGCTACAGGGGGCAATCACAGATACGCAATATTTT. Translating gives CASSPLQGAITDTQYF.

In DNA form, the CDR3 reads TGTGCCAGCACTAGCGGGGGGTTAACCGGGGAGCTGTTTTTT. It is translated as CASTSGGLTGELFF. The genes are TRBV9 and TRBJ2-2, with TRBD2 matching 11 bases. Germline-derived CDR1 and CDR2 are SGDLS and YYNGEE. V gave up 6 bases and J gave up 5 bases; unmatched junction bases: 3. The CDR3 loop spans 14 amino acids.

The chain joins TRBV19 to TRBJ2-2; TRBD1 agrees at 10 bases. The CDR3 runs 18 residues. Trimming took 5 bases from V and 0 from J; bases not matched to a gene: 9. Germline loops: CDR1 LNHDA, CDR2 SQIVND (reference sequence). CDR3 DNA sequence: TGTGCCAGTAGTCCGATTCCGGGACAGGGGTCGAACACCGGGGAGCTGTTTTTT. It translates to CASSPIPGQGSNTGELFF.

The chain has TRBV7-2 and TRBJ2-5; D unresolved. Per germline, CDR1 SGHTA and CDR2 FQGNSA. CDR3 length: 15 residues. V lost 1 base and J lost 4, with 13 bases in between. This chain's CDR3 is CASSLGLTTTETQYF. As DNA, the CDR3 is TGTGCCAGCAGCTTAGGCCTAACTACAACAGAGACCCAGTACTTC.

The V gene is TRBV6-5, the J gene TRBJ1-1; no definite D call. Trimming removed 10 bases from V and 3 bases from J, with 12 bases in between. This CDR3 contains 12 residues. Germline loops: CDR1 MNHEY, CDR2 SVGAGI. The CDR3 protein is CAILVGDTEAFF. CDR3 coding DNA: TGTGCCATCCTAGTGGGTGACACTGAAGCTTTCTTT.

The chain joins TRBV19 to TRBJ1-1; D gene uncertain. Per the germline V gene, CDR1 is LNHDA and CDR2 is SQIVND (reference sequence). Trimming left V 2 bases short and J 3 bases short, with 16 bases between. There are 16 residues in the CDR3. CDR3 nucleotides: TGTGCCAGTAGTATATTTTTTACGGATTCGGACACTGAAGCTTTCTTT. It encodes CASSIFFTDSDTEAFF.

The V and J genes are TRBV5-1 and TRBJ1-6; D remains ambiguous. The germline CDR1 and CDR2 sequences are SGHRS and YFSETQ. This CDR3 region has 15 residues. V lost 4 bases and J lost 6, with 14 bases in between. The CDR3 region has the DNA TGCGCCAGCAGCGCCGTCGTTCCTGGTAATTCACCCCTCCACTTT. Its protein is CASSAVVPGNSPLHF. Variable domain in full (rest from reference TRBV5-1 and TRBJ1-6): KAGVTQTPRYLIKTRGQQVTLSCSPISGHRSVSWYQQTPGQGLQFLFEYFSETQRNKGNFPGRFSGRQFSNSRSEMNVSTLELGDSALYLCASSAVVPGNSPLHFGNGTRLTVT.

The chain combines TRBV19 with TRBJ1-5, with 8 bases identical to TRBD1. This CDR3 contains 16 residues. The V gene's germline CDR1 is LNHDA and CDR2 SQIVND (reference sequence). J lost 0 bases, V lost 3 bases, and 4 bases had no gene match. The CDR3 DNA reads TGTGCCAGTAGTATTTGGGGACAGGTTAGCAATCAGCCCCAGCATTTT. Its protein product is CASSIWGQVSNQPQHF.

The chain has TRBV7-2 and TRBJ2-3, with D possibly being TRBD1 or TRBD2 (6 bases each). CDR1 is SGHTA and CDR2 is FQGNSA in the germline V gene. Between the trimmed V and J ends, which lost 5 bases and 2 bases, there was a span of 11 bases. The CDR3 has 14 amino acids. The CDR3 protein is CASSRGQPTDTQYF. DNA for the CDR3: TGTGCCAGCAGCCGGGGGCAGCCCACAGATACGCAGTATTTT. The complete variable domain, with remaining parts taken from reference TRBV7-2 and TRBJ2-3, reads GAGVSQSPSNKVTEKGKDVELRCDPISGHTALYWYRQSLGQGLEFLIYFQGNSAPDKSGLPSDRFSAERTGGSVSTLTIQRTQQEDSAVYLCASSRGQPTDTQYFGPGTRLTVL.

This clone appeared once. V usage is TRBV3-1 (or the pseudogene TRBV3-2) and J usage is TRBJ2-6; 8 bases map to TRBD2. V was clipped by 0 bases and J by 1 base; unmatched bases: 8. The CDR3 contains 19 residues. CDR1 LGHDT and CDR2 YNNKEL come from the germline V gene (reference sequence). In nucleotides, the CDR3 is TGTGCCAGCAGCCAAGATCGAAGACTAGCGTGGTCTGGGGCCAACGTCCTGACTTTC. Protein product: CASSQDRRLAWSGANVLTF.

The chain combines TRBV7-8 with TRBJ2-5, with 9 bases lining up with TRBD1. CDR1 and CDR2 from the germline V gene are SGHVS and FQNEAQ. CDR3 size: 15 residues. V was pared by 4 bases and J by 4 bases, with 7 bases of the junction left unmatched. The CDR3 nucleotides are TGTGCCAGCAGCTCGAACAGGGGGCGAATAGAGACCCAGTACTTC. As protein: CASSSNRGRIETQYF.

In nucleotides, the CDR3 is TGCGCCAGCAGCCAAGATCCCCCCGAAAACGGGGGCTATGGCTACACCTTC. Protein sequence: CASSQDPPENGGYGYTF. The chain is built from TRBV4-3 and TRBJ1-2; D may be TRBD1 (5 bases). Germline V CDR1 and CDR2: LGHNA, YSLEER. V gave up 0 bases and J gave up 4 bases, with 18 bases separating them. The CDR3 is 17 amino acids.

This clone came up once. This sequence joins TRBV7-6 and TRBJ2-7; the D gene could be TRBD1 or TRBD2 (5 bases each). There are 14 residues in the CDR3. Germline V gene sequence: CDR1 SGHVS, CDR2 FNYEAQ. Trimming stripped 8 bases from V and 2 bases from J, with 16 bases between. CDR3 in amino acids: CASGAGAPPYEQYF. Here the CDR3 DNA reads TGTGCCAGCGGGGCCGGGGCTCCCCCCTACGAGCAGTACTTC.

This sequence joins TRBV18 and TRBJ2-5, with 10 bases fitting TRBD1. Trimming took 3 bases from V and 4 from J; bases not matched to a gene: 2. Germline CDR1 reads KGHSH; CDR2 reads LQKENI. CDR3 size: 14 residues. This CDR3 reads CASSPGQGGETQYF. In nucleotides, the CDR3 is TGTGCCAGCTCACCTGGACAGGGGGGAGAGACCCAGTACTTC.

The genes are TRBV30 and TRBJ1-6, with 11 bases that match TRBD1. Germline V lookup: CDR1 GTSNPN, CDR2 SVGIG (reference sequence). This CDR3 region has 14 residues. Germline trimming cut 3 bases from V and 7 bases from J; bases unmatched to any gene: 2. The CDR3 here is CAWRGTGGNSPLHF. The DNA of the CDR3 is TGTGCCTGGAGGGGGACAGGGGGAAATTCACCCCTCCACTTT. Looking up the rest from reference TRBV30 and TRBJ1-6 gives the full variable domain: SQTIHQWPATLVQPVGSPLSLECTVEGTSNPNLYWYRQAAGRGLQLLFYSVGIGQISSEVPQNLSASRPQDRQFILSSKKLLLSDSGFYLCAWRGTGGNSPLHFGNGTRLTVT.

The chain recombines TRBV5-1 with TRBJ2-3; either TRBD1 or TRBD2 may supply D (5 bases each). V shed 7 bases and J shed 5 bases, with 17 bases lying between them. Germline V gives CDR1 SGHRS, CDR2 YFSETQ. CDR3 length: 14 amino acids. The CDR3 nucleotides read TGCGCCAGCGGCTCACAAACTAGGGGAGATACGCAGTATTTT. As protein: CASGSQTRGDTQYF.